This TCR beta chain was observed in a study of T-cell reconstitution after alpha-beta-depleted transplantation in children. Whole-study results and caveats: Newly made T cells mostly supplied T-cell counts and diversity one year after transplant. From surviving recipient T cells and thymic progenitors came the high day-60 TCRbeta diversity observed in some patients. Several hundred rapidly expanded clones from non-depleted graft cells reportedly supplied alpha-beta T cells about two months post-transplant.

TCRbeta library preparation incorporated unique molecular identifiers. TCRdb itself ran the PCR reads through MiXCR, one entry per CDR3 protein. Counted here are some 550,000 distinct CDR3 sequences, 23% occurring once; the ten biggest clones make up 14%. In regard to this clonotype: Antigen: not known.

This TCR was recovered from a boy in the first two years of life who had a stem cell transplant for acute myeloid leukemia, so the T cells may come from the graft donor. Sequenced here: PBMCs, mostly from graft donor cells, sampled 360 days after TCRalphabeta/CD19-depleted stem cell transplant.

The CDR3 bases are TGTGCCAGCAGTTACCCCAGGAACTCTGGAAACACCATATATTTT. This gives the protein CASSYPRNSGNTIYF. This rearrangement joins TRBV6-5 to TRBJ1-3, with no clear D. This CDR3 region has 15 residues. Germline CDR1 is MNHEY and CDR2 is SVGAGI. V was shortened by 2 bases and J by 0 bases, with 8 bases between the two germline ends.